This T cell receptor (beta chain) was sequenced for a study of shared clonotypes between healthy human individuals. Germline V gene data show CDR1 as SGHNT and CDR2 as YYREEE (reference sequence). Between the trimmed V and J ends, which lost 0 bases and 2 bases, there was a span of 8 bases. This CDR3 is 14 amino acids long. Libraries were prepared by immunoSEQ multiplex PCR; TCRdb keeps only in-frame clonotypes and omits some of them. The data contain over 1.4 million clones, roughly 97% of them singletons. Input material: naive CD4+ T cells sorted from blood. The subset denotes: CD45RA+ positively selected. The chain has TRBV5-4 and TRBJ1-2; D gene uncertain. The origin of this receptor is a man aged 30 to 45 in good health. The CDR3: CASSLDAGNYGYTF. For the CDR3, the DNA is TGTGCCAGCAGCTTGGATGCGGGAAACTATGGCTACACCTTC.